Shown below are 30 T cell receptor beta chains from a single sample sequenced in a study of T cell responses to AZD1222 COVID-19 vaccine. The protocol was immunoSEQ multiplex PCR, while the TCRdb copy is restricted to in-frame clones and leaves out a portion. The sample yields 150,000 to 200,000 clones, roughly 87% seen once. Source: peripheral blood, taken on day 0 of AZD1222 vaccination. The receptors originated from an adult in good health.

The chain is built from TRBV6-5 and TRBJ1-6; tentative D call: TRBD1 (6 bases). CDR3 size: 14 residues. Trimming took off 10 bases at V and 3 bases at J, with 13 bases between the two ends. The germline V gene encodes CDR1 MNHEY and CDR2 SVGAGI. Here the CDR3 DNA reads TGTGCCACGCTAGCGACAGGCTATAATTCACCCCTCCACTTT. It codes for CATLATGYNSPLHF.

The gene calls are TRBV11-2 and TRBJ2-7, with 9 bases that match TRBD1. CDR3 length: 16 residues. V dropped 2 bases and J dropped 3; count of bases not matched to a gene: 8. Per germline, CDR1 SGHAT and CDR2 FQNNGV. DNA of the CDR3: TGTGCCAGCAGCTTACCCCCGGGACAGGGCATCTACGAGCAGTACTTC. As protein: CASSLPPGQGIYEQYF.

J is TRBJ2-2 and V is TRBV27; 10 bases fit TRBD2. J was trimmed by 6 bases and V by 7 bases; bases with no gene match: 11. Germline CDR1 reads MNHEY; CDR2 reads SMNVEV (reference sequence). The CDR3 runs 16 residues. In nucleotides, the CDR3 is TGTGCCAGCACCACACCATCTAGCGGGAGTGCCGGGGAGCTGTTTTTT. It encodes CASTTPSSGSAGELFF.

This chain links TRBV29-1 with TRBJ2-2, with 7 bases aligning to TRBD1. With 6 bases clipped from V and 3 bases from J, the junction kept 7 bases outside the gene matches. This CDR3 comprises 14 residues. CDR1 is SQVTM and CDR2 is ANQGSEA in the germline V gene. This chain's CDR3 is CSVGLGTDTGELFF. DNA for the CDR3: TGCAGCGTGGGTCTGGGGACAGACACCGGGGAGCTGTTTTTT.

For this clone: This CDR3 is also generated by other DNA sequences in the sample. The rearrangement joins TRBV20-1 to TRBJ2-7; possibly TRBD1 or TRBD2 for D (5 bases each). Trimming took off 3 bases at V and 4 bases at J, with 7 bases between the two ends. In germline, CDR1 is DFQATT, CDR2 SNEGSKA (reference sequence). The CDR3 length is 11 residues. CDR3 residues: CSASGGYEQYF. Written as DNA, the CDR3 is TGCAGTGCTAGTGGGGGTTACGAGCAGTACTTC.

The chain couples TRBV19 to TRBJ2-1; D might be TRBD2 (6 bases). V shed 5 bases and J shed 11 bases, with 19 bases lying between them. CDR1 LNHDA and CDR2 SQIVND come from the germline V gene (reference sequence). The CDR3 is made up of 14 amino acids. The CDR3 protein is CASSSPGLRSKQFF. The CDR3 DNA is TGTGCCAGTAGTTCCCCGGGACTCCGGTCGAAGCAGTTCTTC. The complete variable domain, with remaining parts taken from reference TRBV19 and TRBJ2-1, reads DGGITQSPKYLFRKEGQNVTLSCEQNLNHDAMYWYRQDPGQGLRLIYYSQIVNDFQKGDIAEGYSVSREKKESFPLTVTSAQKNPTAFYLCASSSPGLRSKQFFGPGTRLTVL.

The chain employs TRBV18 and TRBJ1-1, with TRBD1 matching 8 bases. J was trimmed by 4 bases and V by 6 bases; bases with no gene match: 16. This CDR3 contains 17 residues. Per the germline V gene, CDR1 is KGHSH and CDR2 is LQKENI. The CDR3 loop is CASSQQSLRDRGTEAFF. In DNA, the CDR3 is TGTGCCAGCTCCCAACAGTCCCTAAGAGACAGGGGCACTGAAGCTTTCTTT.

The V call is TRBV18, the J call TRBJ2-6; 7 nucleotides align to TRBD2. V lost 4 bases, J lost 1 base, and 7 bases stayed unmatched. The CDR3 is made up of 17 amino acids. CDR1 is KGHSH and CDR2 is LQKENI in the germline V gene. The CDR3 here is CASSLGRAGSGANVLTF. The CDR3 bases are TGTGCCAGCTCACTCGGACGAGCGGGGTCTGGGGCCAACGTCCTGACTTTC.

J is TRBJ2-2 and V is TRBV27, with D possibly matching TRBD2 (6 bases). Per the germline V gene, CDR1 is MNHEY and CDR2 is SMNVEV (reference sequence). CDR3 length: 17 amino acids. Trimming took off 3 bases at V and 4 bases at J, with 18 bases between the two ends. In nucleotides, the CDR3 is TGTGCCAGCAGTTTTATAGGGAGTGCGGAGGGCACCGGGGAGCTGTTTTTT. It is translated as CASSFIGSAEGTGELFF.

This chain uses TRBV18 with TRBJ1-3; D possibly corresponds to TRBD1 (6 bases). The CDR3 length is 19 residues. Germline CDR1 KGHSH, CDR2 LQKENI. Trimming pared 2 bases from V and 2 bases from J, leaving 22 bases between. The CDR3 DNA is TGTGCCAGCTCACCAATGACAGGAAGGTCAAACGGCGCTGGAAACACCATATATTTT. This codes for CASSPMTGRSNGAGNTIYF. Together with reference TRBV18 and TRBJ1-3, the CDR3 gives the full variable domain: NAGVMQNPRHLVRRRGQEARLRCSPMKGHSHVYWYRQLPEEGLKFMVYLQKENIIDESGMPKERFSAEFPKEGPSILRIQQVVRGDSAAYFCASSPMTGRSNGAGNTIYFGEGSWLTVV.

The chain recombines TRBV6-6 with TRBJ1-6; D may be TRBD1 (5 bases). V lost 2 bases to trimming and J lost 5 bases, with 10 bases between them. Germline V lookup: CDR1 MNHNY, CDR2 SVGAGI (reference sequence). The CDR3 totals 15 residues. The CDR3 sequence: CASSYSAGNNSPLHF. Here the CDR3 DNA reads TGTGCCAGCAGTTACAGCGCAGGGAATAATTCACCCCTCCACTTT.

This clone showed up just a few times. This rearrangement joins TRBV29-1 to TRBJ2-7; D unresolved. The V gene lost 4 bases and the J gene lost 3 bases, with 13 bases spanning the gap. CDR3 length equals 13 residues. The germline V gene has CDR1 SQVTM and CDR2 ANQGSEA. CDR3 loop: CSVVWRRSYEQYF. The CDR3 DNA sequence: TGCAGCGTTGTTTGGCGGAGAAGCTACGAGCAGTACTTC.

The J gene is TRBJ2-7, the V gene TRBV7-9, with TRBD1 matching over 8 bases. The germline V gene has CDR1 SEHNR and CDR2 FQNEAQ (reference sequence). This CDR3 has 15 residues. Germline trimming cut 0 bases from V and 6 bases from J; bases unmatched to any gene: 7. The CDR3 protein is CASSLAGGQDLEQYF. In DNA form, the CDR3 reads TGTGCCAGCAGCTTAGCAGGGGGACAGGACCTCGAGCAGTACTTC.

This chain connects TRBV30 to TRBJ2-2; 7 bases fit TRBD2. Germline assignment: CDR1 GTSNPN and CDR2 SVGIG (reference sequence). The V segment lost 2 bases and the J segment 4 bases; nucleotides outside the gene matches: 10. This CDR3 region has 16 residues. CDR3 in amino acids: CAWSPLQAGRTGELFF. The CDR3 DNA reads TGTGCCTGGAGTCCCCTACAAGCGGGACGCACCGGGGAGCTGTTTTTT.

This clone was seen a single time. This chain connects TRBV30 to TRBJ1-5, with D unresolved. The germline gives CDR1 GTSNPN, CDR2 SVGIG (reference sequence). The CDR3 consists of 11 residues. Trimming cost V 3 bases and J 4 bases, with 4 bases left between them. For the CDR3, the DNA is TGTGCCTGGAGGGGTAATCAGCCCCAGCATTTT. This codes for CAWRGNQPQHF.

The CDR3 coding sequence is TGTGCCAGCTCACCCCGCGGGACGGAGAACACTGAAGCTTTCTTT. Translated: CASSPRGTENTEAFF. The V gene is TRBV18, the J gene TRBJ1-1; D is possibly TRBD1 (5 bases). Per the germline V gene, CDR1 is KGHSH and CDR2 is LQKENI. The CDR3 runs 15 residues. The germline V and J ends were trimmed by 3 bases and 1 base, with 12 bases remaining between them.

The J gene is TRBJ2-1, the V gene TRBV19; 9 bases map to TRBD1. The germline gives CDR1 LNHDA, CDR2 SQIVND (reference sequence). The CDR3 covers 16 residues. The J segment lost 4 bases and the V segment lost 5 bases, leaving 9 bases of the junction unmatched. CDR3 residues: CASSPPTGGFYNEQFF. The CDR3 DNA is TGTGCCAGTAGTCCCCCGACAGGGGGTTTTTACAATGAGCAGTTCTTC.

The chain carries TRBV18 and TRBJ1-1; D gene unclear. Germline V lookup: CDR1 KGHSH, CDR2 LQKENI. V lost 6 bases to trimming and J lost 11 bases, with 19 bases between them. The CDR3 runs 13 residues. For the CDR3, the DNA is TGTGCCAGCTCTATGACTATGGACGGTGATGCTTTCTTT. Protein: CASSMTMDGDAFF.

This clone was recorded a few times. The chain employs TRBV2 and TRBJ1-5, with no clear D. The CDR3 contains 15 residues. Germline assignment: CDR1 SNHLY and CDR2 FYNNEI. Trimming left V 6 bases short and J 0 bases short, with 12 bases between. The CDR3 region is CASSRRTGSNQPQHF. Here the CDR3 DNA reads TGTGCCAGCAGCCGCCGGACGGGTAGCAATCAGCCCCAGCATTTT.

This chain links TRBV30 with TRBJ2-7, with D perhaps given as TRBD1 or TRBD2 (6 bases each). The CDR3 is made up of 15 amino acids. Deletions cut 4 bases from V and 4 bases from J, with 20 bases between. Per germline, CDR1 GTSNPN and CDR2 SVGIG (reference sequence). CDR3 nucleotide sequence: TGTGCCTGGAACCCTACAGGGACTTTAGTATACGAGCAGTACTTC. Its protein product is CAWNPTGTLVYEQYF.

This rearrangement joins TRBV28 to TRBJ2-7; a weak D match, TRBD2 (6 bases). Germline CDR1 reads MDHEN; CDR2 reads SYDVKM. The CDR3 spans 16 residues. Between the trimmed V and J ends, which lost 9 bases and 3 bases, there was a span of 24 bases. The CDR3 DNA sequence: TGTGCCAGTTCCGTGGCTAGCGCTCAGATAGACTACGAGCAGTACTTC. This translates into CASSVASAQIDYEQYF.

The J gene is TRBJ1-1, the V gene TRBV10-3, with a weak D call TRBD1 (6 bases). Looked up from germline, CDR1 is ENHRY and CDR2 is SYGVKD. This CDR3 region has 14 residues. Trimming removed 4 bases at V and 0 bases at J, with 9 bases between. This chain's CDR3 is CAISGTVMNTEAFF. CDR3 sequence (DNA): TGTGCCATCAGTGGGACAGTGATGAACACTGAAGCTTTCTTT.

On this clone itself: The germline gene is not matched at one end of the junction; a read error may be the cause. The chain carries TRBV29-1 and TRBJ1-2; no clear D gene. CDR3 length: 11 residues. The germline gives CDR1 SQVTM, CDR2 ANQGSEA. The CDR3 nucleotides are TGCAGCGTTGAAGGACACTACGGCTACACCTTC. Its protein is CSVEGHYGYTF.

The chain carries TRBV7-2 and TRBJ2-5; D is uncertain. Germline V gene sequence: CDR1 SGHTA, CDR2 FQGNSA. V shed 6 bases and J shed 4 bases, with 18 bases lying between them. The CDR3 extends over 15 amino acids. The CDR3: CASSPYGGVRETQYF. The CDR3 bases are TGTGCCAGCAGTCCCTATGGCGGTGTAAGAGAGACCCAGTACTTC.

This clone came up once. The rearrangement joins TRBV7-2 to TRBJ2-2, with 9 nucleotides matching TRBD2. The CDR3 has 16 amino acids. The V segment lost 2 bases and the J segment 6 bases; nucleotides outside the gene matches: 7. CDR1 and CDR2 from the germline V gene are SGHTA and FQGNSA. The DNA of the CDR3 is TGTGCCAGCAGCTTAATCGCTAGCGGGATCGCCGGGGAGCTGTTTTTT. This sequence encodes CASSLIASGIAGELFF.

This chain links TRBV5-1 with TRBJ2-7; D ambiguous. Trimming removed 4 bases at V and 3 bases at J, with 11 bases between. The CDR3 runs 13 residues. Germline lookup yields CDR1 SGHRS and CDR2 YFSETQ. Here the CDR3 DNA reads TGCGCCAGCAGCCTCATCGACGGCTACGAGCAGTACTTC. The encoded protein is CASSLIDGYEQYF.

CDR3 loop: CASGRAGLYEQYF. CDR3 sequence (DNA): TGTGCCAGTGGACGAGCGGGGCTCTACGAGCAGTACTTC. The chain is built from TRBV19 and TRBJ2-7; the match to TRBD2 covers 7 bases. With V trimmed by 8 bases and J by 3 bases, 7 bases remained unmatched. There are 13 residues in the CDR3. Germline V lookup: CDR1 LNHDA, CDR2 SQIVND (reference sequence). Using reference TRBV19 and TRBJ2-7 for the parts outside the CDR3, the full variable domain is DGGITQSPKYLFRKEGQNVTLSCEQNLNHDAMYWYRQDPGQGLRLIYYSQIVNDFQKGDIAEGYSVSREKKESFPLTVTSAQKNPTAFYLCASGRAGLYEQYFGPGTRLTVT.

CDR3 sequence reads: CASSPTGTRNFNEQFF. CDR3 nucleotides: TGTGCCAGCAGCCCCACCGGGACACGGAATTTTAATGAGCAGTTCTTC. The chain links TRBV11-3 to TRBJ2-1; D possibly corresponds to TRBD1 (6 bases). The CDR3 is 16 amino acids. Trimming pared 5 bases from V and 7 bases from J, leaving 21 bases between. Per the germline V gene, CDR1 is SGHNT and CDR2 is YENEEA.

This chain links TRBV21-1 with TRBJ2-7; the DNA was not used to check the table's D call, TRBD1. TRBV21-1 is a pseudogene segment. The CDR3 loop spans 16 amino acids. CDR3 in DNA: TGTGCCAGCAGCGCCCCCCAGGGCAGGGGGCTTTACGAGCAGTACTTC. Protein sequence: CASSAPQGRGLYEQYF.

This clone was recorded only once. The chain uses TRBV18 and TRBJ2-1; D uncertain. Trimming took 6 bases from V and 1 from J, leaving 7 bases between them. The CDR3 spans 13 residues. Looked up from germline, CDR1 is KGHSH and CDR2 is LQKENI. CDR3 sequence reads: CASSLQSYNEQFF. CDR3 DNA sequence: TGTGCCAGCTCCCTACAGTCCTACAATGAGCAGTTCTTC.